Shown below are 17 T cell receptor beta chains from a single sample sequenced in a study of OX40 agonist ivuxolimab in advanced cancers. Profiling relied on immunoSEQ multiplex PCR, and the TCRdb table lists in-frame clones only, not all of them. The sample yields about 58,000 clones, roughly nine tenths seen once. The specimen comprised CD4+ or CD8+ T cells sorted from blood, sampled in a trial of the OX40 agonist ivuxolimab. The receptors come from an adult with an advanced solid tumor such as melanoma, head and neck, liver or kidney cancer.

The rearrangement links TRBV7-2 to TRBJ2-6, with unresolved D. Germline CDR1 is SGHTA and CDR2 is FQGNSA. This CDR3 region has 12 residues. The V and J ends lost 4 bases and 2 bases respectively, with 0 bases between them. The CDR3 region has the DNA TGTGCCAGCAGCTCTGGGGCCAACGTCCTGACTTTC. This encodes CASSSGANVLTF.

The rearrangement joins TRBV28 to TRBJ1-2; 10 bases are a match to TRBD1. CDR1 is MDHEN and CDR2 is SYDVKM in the germline V gene. The V gene end was trimmed by 6 bases and the J gene end by 4 bases; junction bases not matched to a gene: 5. CDR3 length: 14 residues. In nucleotides, the CDR3 is TGTGCCAGCAGAGGGACAGGGGAGTTCTATGGCTACACCTTC. Its protein is CASRGTGEFYGYTF.

The chain recombines TRBV27 with TRBJ2-5; possible D gene TRBD2, 6 bases. The CDR3 loop spans 14 amino acids. The germline gives CDR1 MNHEY, CDR2 SMNVEV (reference sequence). Trimming took 6 bases from V and 5 from J, leaving 16 bases between them. CDR3 nucleotide sequence: TGTGCCAGCAGAGGTAGCGGACCTTGGGAGACCCAGTACTTC. Translation gives CASRGSGPWETQYF.

This clone was detected a few times. The junction shows a germline mismatch at one end, possibly a read error. The chain carries TRBV5-8 and TRBJ1-1, with TRBD1 identical over 8 bases. Germline CDR1 SGHTS, CDR2 YDEGEE. This CDR3 spans 12 amino acids. The CDR3 DNA follows: TGTGCCAGCAGCCAAGATTGGGGGGGACAGGCTTTT. Its translation: CASSQDWGGQAF.

CDR3 loop: CASSFSGRTADTQYF. In nucleotides, the CDR3 is TGTGCCAGCAGCTTTAGCGGGAGAACCGCAGATACGCAGTATTTT. This chain uses TRBV7-3 with TRBJ2-3; 9 positions match TRBD2. V dropped 3 bases and J dropped 4; count of bases not matched to a gene: 5. Germline-derived CDR1 and CDR2 are SGHTA and FQGTGA. The CDR3 is made up of 15 amino acids.

The chain carries TRBV19 and TRBJ1-5; tentatively, D is TRBD1 (5 bases). The CDR3 is made up of 14 amino acids. Trimming shortened V by 5 bases and J by 9 bases, and 17 bases separated the two germline ends. From germline, CDR1 is LNHDA and CDR2 SQIVND (reference sequence). The CDR3 DNA follows: TGTGCCAGTAGTCCGGACCGGGGACGATGGCCCCAGCATTTT. This gives the protein CASSPDRGRWPQHF.

The V and J genes are TRBV5-1 and TRBJ2-7; 8 bases agree with TRBD1. Germline CDR1 SGHRS, CDR2 YFSETQ. This CDR3 is 13 amino acids long. V was clipped by 4 bases and J by 3 bases; unmatched bases: 3. The CDR3: CASSRGQGYEQYF. The CDR3 DNA is TGCGCCAGCAGCAGAGGACAGGGCTACGAGCAGTACTTC.

The V and J genes are TRBV6-6 and TRBJ1-2; 8 bases match TRBD1. The V gene's germline CDR1 is MNHNY and CDR2 SVGAGI (reference sequence). CDR3 length equals 15 residues. J lost 4 bases, V lost 6 bases, and 10 bases had no gene match. Here the CDR3 reads CASRLTQGASYGYTF. The CDR3 DNA is TGTGCCAGCAGACTAACCCAGGGGGCGTCCTATGGCTACACCTTC.

The genes are TRBV5-1 and TRBJ2-3; the D gene is possibly TRBD1 (5 bases). There are 14 residues in the CDR3. Germline CDR1 is SGHRS and CDR2 is YFSETQ. V shed 7 bases and J shed 2 bases, with 14 bases lying between them. The CDR3 sequence: CASRTLGSTDTQYF. CDR3 nucleotides: TGCGCCAGCCGGACACTGGGGTCCACAGATACGCAGTATTTT.

This rearrangement joins TRBV9 to TRBJ2-1; 11 bases line up with TRBD2. Germline V gene sequence: CDR1 SGDLS, CDR2 YYNGEE. The CDR3 is made up of 15 amino acids. Trimming at V came to 0 bases and at J to 9 bases, leaving 5 bases not matched to a gene. CDR3 protein: CASSVASTSGSEQFF. CDR3 coding DNA: TGTGCCAGCAGCGTAGCTAGTACTAGCGGGAGTGAGCAGTTCTTC.

The chain joins TRBV28 to TRBJ2-7, with TRBD2 matching 12 bases. Unmatched junction bases numbered 4, after V lost 3 bases and J lost 7 bases. This CDR3 comprises 14 residues. In germline, CDR1 is MDHEN, CDR2 SYDVKM. The CDR3 is CASSFLAGGSEQYF. The DNA of the CDR3 is TGTGCCAGCAGTTTTCTAGCGGGAGGGTCGGAGCAGTACTTC.

The chain is built from TRBV2 and TRBJ2-7; D is uncertain. Trimming took off 3 bases at V and 4 bases at J, with 4 bases between the two ends. The CDR3 extends over 11 amino acids. Germline assignment: CDR1 SNHLY and CDR2 FYNNEI. The CDR3 region has the DNA TGTGCCAGCAGTGATTGGTACGAGCAGTACTTC. The encoded protein is CASSDWYEQYF.

The chain has TRBV28 and TRBJ1-2, with 8 positions matching TRBD1. The CDR3 sequence is 13 residues long. The germline gives CDR1 MDHEN, CDR2 SYDVKM. The ends lost 6 bases at V and 4 bases at J; junction bases unmatched: 4. The CDR3 region has the DNA TGTGCCAGCAGCCGAACAGGGGGCTATGGCTACACCTTC. Residues: CASSRTGGYGYTF.

V and J are TRBV7-6 and TRBJ2-7, with 7 bases aligning to TRBD2. The CDR3 has 16 residues. CDR1 and CDR2 (germline): SGHVS, FNYEAQ. V shed 1 base, J shed 3 bases, and the junction held 9 bases outside the gene matches. The CDR3 is CASSLVGGEGIYEQYF. In nucleotides, the CDR3 is TGTGCCAGCAGCTTAGTTGGCGGGGAGGGAATCTACGAGCAGTACTTC.

The count of this clone is one. This sequence joins TRBV5-1 and TRBJ2-1, with 8 bases identical to TRBD1. Trimming cost V 4 bases and J 2 bases; bases outside gene matches: 5. This CDR3 spans 15 amino acids. Looked up from germline, CDR1 is SGHRS and CDR2 is YFSETQ. The chain's CDR3 is CASSGGQGAYNEQFF. CDR3 nucleotides: TGCGCCAGCAGCGGCGGACAGGGAGCCTACAATGAGCAGTTCTTC.

The CDR3 sequence: CASSPQPAKNTEAFF. The CDR3 DNA reads TGTGCCAGCAGTCCACAACCAGCTAAGAACACTGAAGCTTTCTTT. This chain links TRBV6-5 with TRBJ1-1, with no clear D. This CDR3 has 15 residues. Germline V gene data show CDR1 as MNHEY and CDR2 as SVGAGI. Deletions cut 5 bases from V and 1 base from J, with 14 bases between.

The rearrangement joins TRBV5-4 to TRBJ2-2; 16 bases agree with TRBD2. CDR3 size: 16 residues. The ends lost 3 bases at V and 7 bases at J; junction bases unmatched: 3. The germline V gene has CDR1 SGHNT and CDR2 YYREEE (reference sequence). The CDR3 loop reads CASSSGLAGGVGELFF. The CDR3 coding sequence is TGTGCCAGCAGCTCGGGACTAGCGGGAGGGGTCGGGGAGCTGTTTTTT.